A single sample is the source of the 16 T cell receptor beta chains below, sequenced in a study of blood T cell repertoires in COVID-19. Generated by immunoSEQ multiplex PCR, the TCRdb table keeps only in-frame clones and is missing some. This repertoire shows roughly 340,000 clones, 87% found once; its top ten account for approximately 1.8%. The specimen sequenced was PBMCs or T cells enriched from blood (not recorded which). Receptors originate from a man aged 35-49 years in a cohort exposed to, infected with or recovered from COVID-19 (not recorded which).

CDR3: CASGRGGQPQHF. As DNA, the CDR3 is TGTGCCAGCGGCAGGGGCGGTCAGCCCCAGCATTTT. The rearrangement uses TRBV6-5 and TRBJ1-5; D perhaps matches TRBD1 (6 bases). Germline loops: CDR1 MNHEY, CDR2 SVGAGI. The CDR3 contains 12 residues. Trimming took 8 bases from V and 6 from J, leaving 11 bases between them.

The rearrangement uses TRBV19 and TRBJ1-4; the D gene is possibly TRBD1 (5 bases). The germline gives CDR1 LNHDA, CDR2 SQIVND (reference sequence). The CDR3 runs to 13 residues. V lost 6 bases to trimming and J lost 1 base, with 6 bases between them. CDR3 DNA sequence: TGTGCCAGTAGCGACAGAACTAATGAAAAACTGTTTTTT. This translates into CASSDRTNEKLFF.

In this sample, this clone turned up once. The V and J genes are TRBV19 and TRBJ2-1, with 9 bases matching TRBD2. CDR1 is LNHDA and CDR2 is SQIVND in the germline V gene (reference sequence). The trim removed 1 base at V and 4 bases at J, leaving 2 bases unmatched. The CDR3 has 15 amino acids. The CDR3 protein is CASSIGLAEYNEQFF. In nucleotides, the CDR3 is TGTGCCAGTAGTATAGGACTAGCGGAATACAATGAGCAGTTCTTC. Drawing the rest from reference TRBV19 and TRBJ2-1, the complete variable domain is DGGITQSPKYLFRKEGQNVTLSCEQNLNHDAMYWYRQDPGQGLRLIYYSQIVNDFQKGDIAEGYSVSREKKESFPLTVTSAQKNPTAFYLCASSIGLAEYNEQFFGPGTRLTVL.

This clone was counted once. J is TRBJ2-1 and V is TRBV7-2, with D tentatively TRBD2 (6 bases). The V end lost 1 base, the J end lost 5 bases, and 12 bases lay between the germline ends. This CDR3 region has 15 residues. CDR1 and CDR2 (germline): SGHTA, FQGNSA. In DNA form, the CDR3 reads TGTGCCAGCAGCTTAGGGGCGGGGAGAAACAATGAGCAGTTCTTC. Protein sequence: CASSLGAGRNNEQFF.

This chain's CDR3 is CASSEKWFGTGRVTQYF. The DNA of the CDR3 is TGTGCCAGCAGTGAAAAGTGGTTTGGGACAGGGCGCGTTACGCAGTATTTT. The rearrangement joins TRBV6-1 to TRBJ2-3; TRBD1 matches 9 bases. The junction had 14 bases not matched to a gene; V was cut back by 2 bases and J by 8 bases. The CDR3 runs to 17 residues. Germline-derived CDR1 and CDR2 are MNHNS and SASEGT.

This clone appeared once. This chain links TRBV27 with TRBJ2-5; TRBD2 aligns across 7 bases. The CDR3 runs 15 residues. Germline-derived CDR1 and CDR2 are MNHEY and SMNVEV (reference sequence). The junction had 9 bases not matched to a gene; V was cut back by 6 bases and J by 2 bases. CDR3 in amino acids: CASSLAGFAQETQYF. In nucleotides, the CDR3 is TGTGCCAGCAGCTTAGCGGGCTTCGCACAAGAGACCCAGTACTTC.

The J gene is TRBJ1-6, the V gene TRBV7-2; the D gene is possibly TRBD1 (5 bases). The length of the CDR3 is 14 residues. With 1 base removed from V and 7 bases from J, the gap between germline ends came to 8 bases. Germline CDR1 and CDR2: SGHTA and FQGNSA. CDR3 bases: TGTGCCAGCAGCTTAGATAGGGGAAATTCACCCCTCCACTTT. It translates to CASSLDRGNSPLHF. Drawing the rest from reference TRBV7-2 and TRBJ1-6, the complete variable domain is GAGVSQSPSNKVTEKGKDVELRCDPISGHTALYWYRQSLGQGLEFLIYFQGNSAPDKSGLPSDRFSAERTGGSVSTLTIQRTQQEDSAVYLCASSLDRGNSPLHFGNGTRLTVT.

The chain joins TRBV28 to TRBJ2-7; 8 bases fit TRBD1. This CDR3 contains 15 residues. Looked up from germline, CDR1 is MDHEN and CDR2 is SYDVKM. V shed 4 bases, J shed 0 bases, and the junction held 5 bases outside the gene matches. The CDR3 protein is CASSSGQVASYEQYF. The CDR3 DNA reads TGTGCCAGCAGTTCGGGACAGGTCGCCTCCTACGAGCAGTACTTC. The full variable domain, with the rest looked up from reference TRBV28 and TRBJ2-7, is DVKVTQSSRYLVKRTGEKVFLECVQDMDHENMFWYRQDPGLGLRLIYFSYDVKMKEKGDIPEGYSVSREKKERFSLILESASTNQTSMYLCASSSGQVASYEQYFGPGTRLTVT.

J is TRBJ2-7 and V is TRBV7-9; 8 nucleotides align to TRBD2. The germline V gene has CDR1 SEHNR and CDR2 FQNEAQ (reference sequence). Trimming took 6 bases from V and 6 from J; bases not matched to a gene: 7. The CDR3 runs to 13 residues. The CDR3 coding sequence is TGTGCCAGCAGTCAACGGGAGGGCCTCGAGCAGTACTTC. It specifies CASSQREGLEQYF.

This chain connects TRBV5-1 to TRBJ1-4; D ambiguous. V was pared by 5 bases and J by 5 bases, with 13 bases between. The germline CDR1 and CDR2 sequences are SGHRS and YFSETQ. The CDR3 is 14 amino acids. This chain's CDR3 is CASRLALGNEKLFF. The CDR3 nucleotides read TGCGCCAGCAGGTTAGCCCTCGGAAATGAAAAACTGTTTTTT. Using reference TRBV5-1 and TRBJ1-4 for the parts outside the CDR3, the full variable domain is KAGVTQTPRYLIKTRGQQVTLSCSPISGHRSVSWYQQTPGQGLQFLFEYFSETQRNKGNFPGRFSGRQFSNSRSEMNVSTLELGDSALYLCASRLALGNEKLFFGSGTQLSVL.

V gene TRBV21-1 combines with J gene TRBJ2-3; the table's D call TRBD1 went unverified against the DNA. TRBV21-1 is classified as a pseudogene. This CDR3 has 17 amino acids. The CDR3 DNA reads as TGTGCCAGCAGCAATACGGAAAGACAGGGAGGTACAGATACGCAGTATTTT. It encodes CASSNTERQGGTDTQYF.

This chain links TRBV6-5 with TRBJ1-2; D not resolved. Trimming shortened V by 6 bases and J by 2 bases, and 7 bases separated the two germline ends. Germline V lookup: CDR1 MNHEY, CDR2 SVGAGI. This CDR3 is built from 12 residues. The CDR3 coding sequence is TGTGCCAGCAGGGGAGGGAACTATGGCTACACCTTC. This codes for CASRGGNYGYTF.

The rearrangement uses TRBV21-1 and TRBJ2-7; TRBD2 is taken as the D call from the table, unchecked against the DNA. TRBV21-1 has pseudogene status. The CDR3 has 15 amino acids. CDR3 coding DNA: TGTGCCAGCAGCCCGAGACTAGCGAGATCCTACGAGCAGTACTTC. This codes for CASSPRLARSYEQYF.

V and J are TRBV18 and TRBJ2-7; D might be TRBD1 (6 bases). Trimming took 5 bases from V and 0 from J, leaving 11 bases between them. Per the germline V gene, CDR1 is KGHSH and CDR2 is LQKENI. The CDR3 extends over 14 amino acids. The CDR3: CASSLGQRSYEQYF. The CDR3 nucleotides are TGTGCCAGCTCATTAGGACAGCGCTCCTACGAGCAGTACTTC.

V is TRBV27 and J is TRBJ2-1; 11 nucleotides match TRBD2. Germline CDR1 is MNHEY and CDR2 is SMNVEV (reference sequence). The CDR3 contains 16 residues. The junction had 5 bases not matched to a gene; V was cut back by 3 bases and J by 4 bases. The CDR3 DNA sequence: TGTGCCAGCAGTTTGACTAGCGGGAACCGTTACAATGAGCAGTTCTTC. Its protein is CASSLTSGNRYNEQFF.

The chain carries TRBV4-2 and TRBJ2-1; 11 positions match TRBD2. This CDR3 is built from 16 residues. V shed 3 bases and J 6 bases; nucleotides not matched to a gene: 7. CDR1 and CDR2 from the germline V gene are LGHNA and YNFKEQ. Written as DNA, the CDR3 is TGTGCCAGCAGCCAGGTAGCGGGAGGGCCGGGCAATGAGCAGTTCTTC. Translated: CASSQVAGGPGNEQFF.